The rows below give T cell receptor beta chains drawn from one sample of a study of blood T cell repertoires in COVID-19. The repertoire was sequenced with immunoSEQ multiplex PCR; TCRdb's copy has only in-frame clones and lacks some. The data show fewer than 90,000 clones, with roughly 80% seen just once and 15% to 20% held by the top ten. Sequencing was done on a sample of peripheral blood. The receptors here all came from a woman older than 75 with acute or convalescent COVID-19. Both conserved end residues are part of each CDR3. The order of the fields is D gene, clone size, J gene, V gene, CDR3 DNA, CDR3 protein. A D gene is named only where the DNA matches it firmly. Size is omitted from some rows. Given values are once, few, many or a class for expanded clones.

- - TRBJ1-4 TRBV5-1 TGCGCCAGCAGCTTGGACGGAGATAATGAAAAACTGTTTTTT CASSLDGDNEKLFF
- - TRBJ2-7 TRBV6-2/TRBV6-3 TGTGCCAGCAGTTACACTAGTAAGTACGAGCAGTACTTC CASSYTSKYEQYF
TRBD2 - TRBJ2-3 TRBV3-1/TRBV3-2 TGTGCCAGCACCCGGAGCGGGGGGGCAGATACGCAGTATTTT CASTRSGGADTQYF
- - TRBJ1-2 TRBV29-1 TGCAGCGTTGAAGGGGGCGCAGGATACTCTGGCTACACCTTC CSVEGGAGYSGYTF
TRBD1 - TRBJ1-4 TRBV25-1 TGTGCCAGCAGCCGAGGGGGCGGGACCCTTAATGAAAAACTGTTTTTT CASSRGGGTLNEKLFF
TRBD1 - TRBJ2-7 TRBV18 TGTGCCAGCTCATCTTTGGGACAGGGGGGCTCCTACGAGCAGTACTTC CASSSLGQGGSYEQYF
- - TRBJ1-4 TRBV15 TGTGCCACCTCTACTCGGGTTCCTGCAACTAATGAAAAACTGTTTTTT CATSTRVPATNEKLFF
- - TRBJ2-7 TRBV19 TGTGCCAGTAGTATCCGTTTTGACAGGCCGTCCTACGAGCAGTACTTC CASSIRFDRPSYEQYF
- once TRBJ2-1 TRBV2 TGTGCCAGCAGTCCGGAGATGTACAATGAGCAGTTCTTC CASSPEMYNEQFF
TRBD2 - TRBJ2-3 TRBV7-9 TGTGCCAGCAGCCCTAGCGGGAGAAGCACAGATACGCAGTATTTT CASSPSGRSTDTQYF
TRBD1 - TRBJ2-1 TRBV2 TGTGCCAGCAGTGGGGACAGGGCCTACAATGAGCAGTTCTTC CASSGDRAYNEQFF
TRBD1 - TRBJ1-5 TRBV18 TGTGCCAGCTCACCAGCGACAGGGACGCGGATGGACAATCAGCCCCAGCATTTT CASSPATGTRMDNQPQHF
- - TRBJ2-5 TRBV7-3 TGTGCCAGCAGCTTAGGAGGTCGGGACCAGTACTTC CASSLGGRDQYF
TRBD2 - TRBJ2-3 TRBV24-1 TGTGCCACCAGTGATGGACTAGCGGGAGGCACAGATACGCAGTATTTT CATSDGLAGGTDTQYF
TRBD2 - TRBJ2-1 TRBV24-1 TGTGCCACCAGTGGGGGCGGGAGCTCCTACAATGAGCAGTTCTTC CATSGGGSSYNEQFF
TRBD2 - TRBJ2-1 TRBV6-1 TGTGCCAGCAGTGAAGCGGTAGCGGGGGGCGAGGATGAGCAGTTCTTC CASSEAVAGGEDEQFF
- - TRBJ2-3 TRBV5-4 TGTGCCAGCAGCAATCCACAGGGAAACACAGATACGCAGTATTTT CASSNPQGNTDTQYF